A selection of T cell receptor beta chains follows, all from one sample in a study of shared clonotypes between healthy human individuals. Clones were read by immunoSEQ multiplex PCR, and TCRdb kept only the in-frame ones, dropping some. This table holds around 720,000 clones, 73% found once. The specimen sequenced was memory CD4+ T cells sorted from blood. The receptor source for this set is a woman aged 25 to 39 in good health. Each CDR3 is given with its conserved first and last residue. A D gene is named only where the DNA matches it firmly. Not all rows give a size; the values are once, few, many and, for expanded clones, a class.

TRBV11-2	TRBD2	TRBJ2-7	many	CASSSGHHLYGTSGTEQYF	TGTGCCAGCAGCTCTGGCCACCATCTTTACGGGACTAGCGGGACCGAGCAGTACTTC
TRBV5-4	TRBD1	TRBJ2-2	few	CASSPRGQRNTGELFF	TGTGCCAGCAGCCCCAGGGGACAGAGAAACACCGGGGAGCTGTTTTTT
TRBV28	TRBD2	TRBJ2-7	few	CASSLLASGNYEQYF	TGTGCCAGCAGTTTGCTGGCTAGCGGGAACTACGAGCAGTACTTC
TRBV19	TRBD1	TRBJ1-1	many	CASRDRDRGGSTEAFF	TGTGCCAGTAGAGATCGGGACAGGGGAGGTAGCACTGAAGCTTTCTTT
TRBV19	TRBD1	TRBJ1-2	few	CASGDRGTTNYGYTF	TGTGCCAGCGGGGACAGGGGGACGACCAACTATGGCTACACCTTC
TRBV10-1	-	TRBJ2-5	-	CASSDNNQETQYF	TGCGCCAGCAGTGACAATAACCAAGAGACCCAGTACTTC
TRBV28	-	TRBJ2-3	-	CASSIPGQMNTDTQYF	TGTGCCAGCAGTATCCCCGGACAGATGAACACAGATACGCAGTATTTT
TRBV5-1	-	TRBJ2-3	-	CASSSTGSTDTQYF	TGCGCCAGCAGCTCTACAGGGAGCACAGATACGCAGTATTTT
TRBV9	-	TRBJ2-1	few	CASSVLVGTRGEQFF	TGTGCCAGCAGCGTCTTAGTGGGAACCCGGGGTGAGCAGTTCTTC
TRBV5-1	TRBD2	TRBJ2-3	-	CASLLGTGGDTQYF	TGCGCCAGCCTTCTCGGGACGGGAGGAGATACGCAGTATTTT
TRBV15	TRBD2	TRBJ2-3	few	CATSTRGGLATQYF	TGTGCCACCAGCACGAGGGGCGGACTAGCAACGCAGTATTTT
TRBV19	TRBD1	TRBJ1-1	-	CASGRQGHTEAFF	TGTGCCAGTGGAAGACAGGGACACACTGAAGCTTTCTTT
TRBV2	-	TRBJ2-3	many	CASREGQYKDTQYF	TGTGCCAGCAGGGAGGGACAGTACAAGGATACGCAGTATTTT
TRBV18	-	TRBJ1-1	-	CASSPLETNTEAFF	TGTGCCAGCTCACCATTAGAGACTAACACTGAAGCTTTCTTT
TRBV7-8	TRBD2	TRBJ2-3	few	CASSFERESTDTQYF	TGTGCCAGCAGCTTCGAGCGGGAGAGCACAGATACGCAGTATTTT
TRBV19	TRBD1	TRBJ1-4	-	CASSQVQGWSEKLFF	TGTGCCAGTAGTCAGGTACAGGGGTGGTCTGAAAAACTGTTTTTT
TRBV4-1	TRBD1	TRBJ1-2	-	CASSQDPSGGRYGYTF	TGCGCCAGCAGCCAAGATCCCTCAGGGGGTCGCTATGGCTACACCTTC
TRBV7-8	-	TRBJ1-5	-	CASSLTAWGNQPQHF	TGTGCCAGCAGCTTGACAGCGTGGGGGAATCAGCCCCAGCATTTT
TRBV5-1	TRBD1	TRBJ2-7	-	CASSSGQGATTYEQYF	TGCGCCAGCAGCTCTGGTCAGGGGGCGACTACGTACGAGCAGTACTTC
TRBV5-6	-	TRBJ1-1	-	CASSFRPDTEAFF	TGTGCCAGCAGCTTTCGACCTGACACTGAAGCTTTCTTT
TRBV7-7	-	TRBJ2-7	-	CASSSPGGEQYF	TGTGCCAGCAGCTCCCCCGGGGGCGAGCAGTACTTC
TRBV30	-	TRBJ2-6	once	CAWRRGSSGANVLTF	TGTGCCTGGCGGAGGGGAAGCTCTGGGGCCAACGTCCTGACTTTC
TRBV12-5	-	TRBJ2-1	few	CASGLGLINEQFF	TGTGCTAGTGGTCTGGGACTGATCAATGAGCAGTTCTTC
TRBV5-1	-	TRBJ2-1	once	CASREVNAAGEQFF	TGCGCCAGCAGGGAGGTAAATGCTGCGGGTGAGCAGTTCTTC
TRBV10-3	-	TRBJ1-1	-	CAGRGVGNTEAFF	TGTGCCGGCCGGGGTGTAGGGAACACTGAAGCTTTCTTT
TRBV5-1	TRBD1	TRBJ2-1	-	CASSLDRGNEQFF	TGCGCCAGCAGCTTGGACAGGGGGAATGAGCAGTTCTTC
TRBV7-2	TRBD2	TRBJ2-7	-	CASSILSLAGVFEQYF	TGTGCCAGCAGCATCCTTTCACTAGCGGGAGTATTTGAGCAGTACTTC
TRBV7-9	TRBD2	TRBJ2-1	many	CASTYLGLAETYNEQFF	TGTGCCAGCACCTATCTCGGACTAGCTGAAACCTACAATGAGCAGTTCTTC
TRBV6-1	-	TRBJ1-1	-	CASSEAGLPEAFF	TGTGCCAGCAGTGAAGCAGGTCTGCCTGAAGCTTTCTTT
TRBV18	-	TRBJ2-3	-	CASSPQGTDTQYF	TGTGCCAGCTCACCACAGGGAACAGATACGCAGTATTTT
TRBV19	-	TRBJ1-5	few	CASRMTASNQPQHF	TGTGCCAGTAGAATGACAGCTAGCAATCAGCCCCAGCATTTT
TRBV6-1	TRBD1	TRBJ1-5	-	CASSVTGLGNQPQHF	TGTGCCAGCAGTGTGACAGGGTTGGGCAATCAGCCCCAGCATTTT
TRBV4-1	TRBD1	TRBJ2-7	-	CASSQGQIKYF	TGCGCCAGCAGCCAGGGACAGATTAAGTACTTC
TRBV28	TRBD1	TRBJ1-2	-	CASSVPGQISILIGYTF	TGTGCCAGCAGTGTTCCGGGACAGATCTCTATACTTATTGGCTACACCTTC
TRBV7-7	TRBD2	TRBJ2-1	-	CASSLGRASGTDEQFF	TGTGCCAGCAGCTTGGGGAGAGCTAGCGGGACCGATGAGCAGTTCTTC
TRBV28	-	TRBJ1-2	-	CASSLPNRRYTF	TGTGCCAGCAGTTTGCCCAACCGGAGGTACACCTTC
TRBV19	TRBD2	TRBJ2-5	many	CASSRGLQETQYF	TGTGCCAGTAGTAGGGGACTACAAGAGACCCAGTACTTC
TRBV7-9	-	TRBJ2-3	-	CASSRGQYF	TGTGCCAGCAGCCGGGGGCAGTATTTT
TRBV2	-	TRBJ2-1	-	CASDGDRFRDPHYNEQFF	TGTGCCAGCGACGGGGACCGATTCCGGGACCCTCACTACAATGAGCAGTTCTTC
TRBV28	TRBD1	TRBJ2-1	once	CASSQGQDYNEQFF	TGTGCCAGCAGCCAGGGACAGGACTACAATGAGCAGTTCTTC
TRBV6-1	TRBD1	TRBJ2-7	-	CASSEDGRGYEQYF	TGTGCCAGCAGTGAAGATGGCAGGGGGTACGAGCAGTACTTC
TRBV20-1	TRBD1	TRBJ2-7	-	CSARQGYEQYF	TGCAGTGCGCGACAGGGCTACGAGCAGTACTTC
TRBV14	-	TRBJ2-2	-	CASSQIGNTGELFF	TGTGCCAGCAGCCAAATAGGGAACACCGGGGAGCTGTTTTTT